One and the same sample provided the 30 T cell receptor beta chains below, sequenced in a study of molecular identifiers for immune sequencing clone quantification. One entry per CDR3 protein results from TCRdb running MiXCR on the PCR reads. The top ten hold 0.7% to 0.9% of the sample, which has about 510,000 distinct CDR3 sequences, around 23% seen once. The sequenced sample consisted of naive CD8+ T cells from blood, with Jurkat cell RNA spiked in. Subset indicated: FACS-sorted CD8+CD4-CCR7+CD45RA+ naive T cells. The receptors originated from a human donor in good health. Some libraries in this study had Jurkat cell RNA spiked in.

With respect to this clonotype: An end of the junction differs from the germline gene, which may be a read error. This chain joins TRBV4-1 and TRBJ2-1; D call uncertain. Germline V gives CDR1 MGHRA, CDR2 YSYEKL. The CDR3 is 14 residues long. CDR3 region: CASGHTLDRIKQFF. CDR3 sequence (DNA): TGCGCCAGCGGCCATACCCTCGACCGAATAAAGCAGTTCTTC.

About this clonotype itself: A read error may explain this, as a much larger clone is one base away. The chain links TRBV29-1 to TRBJ2-3, with TRBD2 identical over 11 bases. The CDR3 covers 19 residues. Germline V gene sequence: CDR1 SQVTM, CDR2 ANQGSEA. The CDR3 sequence: CSVENPLAGGWTSTATQYF. The CDR3, as DNA: TGCAGCGTTGAAAATCCCCTAGCGGGGGGATGGACTAGCACAGCTACGCAGTATTTT.

The chain links TRBV14 to TRBJ2-5; D is undetermined. V lost 1 base to trimming and J lost 5 bases, with 17 bases between them. Germline V gene data show CDR1 as SGHDN and CDR2 as FVKESK. This CDR3 spans 16 amino acids. The CDR3 region has the DNA TGTGCCAGCAGCCAAGGCGCGGAATGGGCGGTGGAGACCCAGTACTTC. It specifies CASSQGAEWAVETQYF. Together with reference TRBV14 and TRBJ2-5, the CDR3 gives the full variable domain: EAGVTQFPSHSVIEKGQTVTLRCDPISGHDNLYWYRRVMGKEIKFLLHFVKESKQDESGMPNNRFLAERTGGTYSTLKVQPAELEDSGVYFCASSQGAEWAVETQYFGPGTRLLVL.

This clonotype showed up just a few times. This rearrangement joins TRBV28 to TRBJ2-7, with unresolved D. The ends were cut back, 8 bases at V and 2 bases at J, with 16 bases in the middle. CDR1 is MDHEN, CDR2 SYDVKM, per germline. CDR3 length: 14 residues. The CDR3 DNA follows: TGTGCCAGCCTAAACCCTATTGGAGCCTACGAGCAGTACTTC. Translated, it gives CASLNPIGAYEQYF.

As to this clonotype: A read error may explain this, as a much larger clone is one base away. V and J are TRBV7-9 and TRBJ2-3; 7 nucleotides match TRBD2. Germline CDR1 and CDR2: SEHNR and FQNEAQ (reference sequence). Germline trimming cut 1 base from V and 0 bases from J; bases unmatched to any gene: 10. The CDR3 is made up of 18 amino acids. CDR3 in amino acids: CASSLEVASGGSTDTQYF. The CDR3 region has the DNA TGTGCCAGCAGCTTAGAGGTGGCTAGCGGTGGTAGCACAGATACGCAGTATTTT.

This chain links TRBV12-3 or TRBV12-4 with TRBJ2-1; D not certain. CDR3 length: 12 amino acids. Trimming removed 7 bases from V and 12 bases from J, with 16 bases in between. Written as DNA, the CDR3 is TGTGCCAGCACCTTCGCTTCGAGTGCGCAGTTCTTC. It yields the protein CASTFASSAQFF.

The chain joins TRBV11-2 to TRBJ2-3, with unresolved D. V was clipped by 5 bases and J by 0 bases, with 15 bases between them. Germline-derived CDR1 and CDR2 are SGHAT and FQNNGV. CDR3 length equals 16 residues. The DNA of the CDR3 is TGTGCCAGCAGCCCTCAGGCGAGATCTAGCACAGATACGCAGTATTTT. Amino acid sequence: CASSPQARSSTDTQYF.

This clonotype has at least ten counts. This chain connects TRBV4-1 to TRBJ1-1; no clear D. V shed 8 bases and J shed 6 bases, with 19 bases lying between them. The CDR3 has 14 amino acids. From germline, CDR1 is MGHRA and CDR2 YSYEKL. The CDR3 nucleotides are TGCGCCAGCGGGCGGGATTCCCATCGTCCTGAAGCTTTCTTT. Its protein is CASGRDSHRPEAFF.

This sequence joins TRBV4-1 and TRBJ2-7, with a weak D call TRBD1 (5 bases). Germline CDR1 reads MGHRA; CDR2 reads YSYEKL. CDR3 length: 15 residues. V shed 3 bases and J shed 2 bases, with 14 bases lying between them. For the CDR3, the DNA is TGCGCCAGCAGCCAGGGCTTCGGACAAGCCTACGAGCAGTACTTC. Protein: CASSQGFGQAYEQYF.

The rearrangement joins TRBV6-5 to TRBJ1-5; no clear D. Between the trimmed V and J ends, which lost 5 bases and 6 bases, there was a span of 8 bases. The CDR3 totals 12 residues. The V gene's germline CDR1 is MNHEY and CDR2 SVGAGI. The DNA for the CDR3 is TGTGCCAGCAGTAATACTCCTCAGCCCCAGCATTTT. It is translated as CASSNTPQPQHF.

As to this clonotype: A read error may be the cause here, since a much bigger clone is one base away. The V call is TRBV30, the J call TRBJ1-1; D ambiguous. The CDR3 runs to 11 residues. Germline-derived CDR1 and CDR2 are GTSNPN and SVGIG (reference sequence). CDR3 nucleotide sequence: TGTGCCCGGAGTCTACACACTGAAGCTTTCTTT. The encoded protein is CARSLHTEAFF.

This clonotype turned up a few times. The rearrangement links TRBV11-2 to TRBJ1-4, with TRBD1 matching over 7 bases. The CDR3 consists of 15 residues. J lost 4 bases, V lost 6 bases, and 8 bases had no gene match. CDR1 and CDR2 from the germline V gene are SGHAT and FQNNGV. The CDR3 protein is CASRHPGQNNEKLFF. CDR3 nucleotides: TGTGCCAGCAGACATCCGGGACAGAATAATGAAAAACTGTTTTTT.

The V and J genes are TRBV4-1 and TRBJ2-1; the D is unclear. This CDR3 spans 14 amino acids. The V end lost 6 bases, the J end lost 9 bases, and 18 bases lay between the germline ends. Germline V lookup: CDR1 MGHRA, CDR2 YSYEKL. This CDR3 is CASRLDKGFGEQFF. CDR3 coding DNA: TGCGCCAGCAGGCTCGATAAGGGTTTCGGTGAGCAGTTCTTC.

The V call is TRBV27, the J call TRBJ2-2; a weak D match, TRBD2 (6 bases). From germline, CDR1 is MNHEY and CDR2 SMNVEV (reference sequence). Trimming removed 1 base from V and 4 bases from J, with 10 bases in between. The CDR3 runs to 15 residues. The CDR3: CASSLWQGLTGELFF. The CDR3 coding sequence is TGTGCCAGCAGTTTATGGCAGGGACTCACCGGGGAGCTGTTTTTT.

With respect to this clonotype: Sequence at one end of the junction differs from germline and may be a read error. This chain joins TRBV14 and TRBJ2-7; TRBD1 might be the D (7 bases). The CDR3 sequence is 14 residues long. Germline CDR1 reads SGHDN; CDR2 reads FVKESK. Here the CDR3 DNA reads TGTGCCAGCGGCCAGGGGGGATTTCGATACGAGCAGTACTTC. It yields the protein CASGQGGFRYEQYF.

This clonotype was counted only a few times. The chain combines TRBV6-2 or TRBV6-3 with TRBJ2-3, with TRBD2 matching over 8 bases. There are 15 residues in the CDR3. J was trimmed by 6 bases and V by 0 bases; bases with no gene match: 5. Germline V gene sequence: CDR1 MNHEY, CDR2 SVGEGT. The DNA for the CDR3 is TGTGCCAGCAGTTACTCCGGACTAGCTGGGGATACGCAGTATTTT. Protein product: CASSYSGLAGDTQYF.

V is TRBV28 and J is TRBJ2-7; D gene ambiguous. The CDR3 has 12 residues. V was cut by 3 bases and J by 5 bases, with 8 bases left in between. Germline V gene lookup returns CDR1 MDHEN and CDR2 SYDVKM. The CDR3 loop reads CASSFLRDEQYF. CDR3 bases: TGTGCCAGCAGTTTCCTTCGGGACGAGCAGTACTTC.

Concerning this clonotype: A much larger clonotype is one base distant, so this may be a read error. This rearrangement joins TRBV29-1 to TRBJ2-2, with D tentatively TRBD2 (5 bases). This CDR3 has 11 amino acids. Germline-derived CDR1 and CDR2 are SQVTM and ANQGSEA. The CDR3 nucleotides are TGCAGCGTTGTAGTCACCGGGGAGCTGATTTTT. Its protein product is CSVVVTGELIF.

V is TRBV6-5 and J is TRBJ2-3, with 15 nucleotides matching TRBD2. The CDR3 is made up of 23 amino acids. The V gene's germline CDR1 is MNHEY and CDR2 SVGAGI. J was trimmed by 0 bases and V by 5 bases; bases with no gene match: 21. The DNA of the CDR3 is TGTGCCAGCAGTACCCCCCTTTGGGGGCAAGGGACTAGCGGGAGGCGGAGCACAGATACGCAGTATTTT. It specifies CASSTPLWGQGTSGRRSTDTQYF.

This clonotype was counted only a few times. J is TRBJ2-7 and V is TRBV7-2; 10 bases align to TRBD1. The CDR3 has 16 residues. With 4 bases clipped from V and 4 bases from J, the junction kept 10 bases outside the gene matches. From germline, CDR1 is SGHTA and CDR2 FQGNSA. The CDR3 sequence is CASSSTGGGWGYEQYF. The CDR3 DNA is TGTGCCAGCAGCTCGACAGGGGGCGGATGGGGGTACGAGCAGTACTTC.

This rearrangement joins TRBV7-9 to TRBJ1-5; D call uncertain. The CDR3 length is 14 residues. Germline lookup yields CDR1 SEHNR and CDR2 FQNEAQ (reference sequence). Trimming took 3 bases from V and 6 from J, leaving 12 bases between them. The CDR3 sequence is CASSFGSKGQPQHF. The DNA for the CDR3 is TGTGCCAGCAGCTTCGGGTCGAAAGGTCAGCCCCAGCATTTT. Using reference TRBV7-9 and TRBJ1-5 for the parts outside the CDR3, the full variable domain is DTGVSQNPRHKITKRGQNVTFRCDPISEHNRLYWYRQTLGQGPEFLTYFQNEAQLEKSRLLSDRFSAERPKGSFSTLEIQRTEQGDSAMYLCASSFGSKGQPQHFGDGTRLSIL.

As concerns this clonotype: Given a much more abundant clone one base away, this may be a read error. This chain links TRBV27 with TRBJ1-5; 7 positions match TRBD1. From germline, CDR1 is MNHEY and CDR2 SMNVEV (reference sequence). CDR3 length equals 15 residues. CDR3 loop: CASSLSTGQNQPQPF. CDR3 sequence (DNA): TGTGCCAGCAGTTTATCGACGGGACAGAACCAGCCCCAGCCTTTT.

Worth noting for this clonotype: This may arise from a read error, as a much more abundant clone is one base away. This chain uses TRBV12-3 or TRBV12-4 with TRBJ1-2; D ambiguous. The length of the CDR3 is 13 residues. In nucleotides, the CDR3 is TGTGCCAGCGGTTTATATGCAGTATATGGCTACACCTTC. Amino acids: CASGLYAVYGYTF.

This clonotype was observed many times. This chain connects TRBV2 to TRBJ1-2; 9 nucleotides line up with TRBD1. With V trimmed by 1 base and J by 6 bases, 9 bases remained unmatched. The CDR3 runs 16 residues. Germline CDR1 and CDR2: SNHLY and FYNNEI. This CDR3 is CASSEGTGVLLNGYTF. CDR3 DNA sequence: TGTGCCAGCAGTGAAGGGACAGGGGTGTTGTTGAATGGCTACACCTTC.

V and J are TRBV6-5 and TRBJ1-3; TRBD1 is a possible D gene (6 bases). V shed 2 bases and J shed 1 base, with 6 bases lying between them. Germline V gene lookup returns CDR1 MNHEY and CDR2 SVGAGI. This CDR3 has 14 amino acids. The CDR3 nucleotides read TGTGCCAGCAGTTACCAGGGGTCTGGAAACACCATATATTTT. Translation gives CASSYQGSGNTIYF.

This clonotype was picked up many times. The V call is TRBV4-3, the J call TRBJ1-3; 7 positions agree with TRBD1. CDR1 LGHNA and CDR2 YSLEER come from the germline V gene. V shed 0 bases and J 0 bases; nucleotides not matched to a gene: 8. CDR3 size: 18 residues. The CDR3 sequence is CASSQDFTGEVSGNTIYF. The CDR3 DNA is TGCGCCAGCAGCCAAGATTTTACAGGGGAAGTCTCTGGAAACACCATATATTTT.

This clonotype has just a few counts. Here the CDR3 DNA reads TGTGCCAGCAGCGCCGGGGGACTTACCTCCTACGAGCAGTACTTC. Amino acid sequence: CASSAGGLTSYEQYF. V usage is TRBV7-6 and J usage is TRBJ2-7; perhaps TRBD2 as D (6 bases). V shed 5 bases and J shed 0 bases, with 14 bases lying between them. This CDR3 region has 15 residues. Looked up from germline, CDR1 is SGHVS and CDR2 is FNYEAQ.

This clonotype was recorded only once. One junction end does not reproduce the germline sequence, and a read error may be involved. The genes are TRBV19 and TRBJ2-7; 9 bases line up with TRBD2. Germline assignment: CDR1 LNHDA and CDR2 SQIVND (reference sequence). This CDR3 is built from 13 residues. In DNA, the CDR3 is TGTGCCAGTAATAGCGGGAGTGAATACGGGCAGTACTTC. Its protein product is CASNSGSEYGQYF.

For this clonotype: A junction end diverges from the germline sequence, so it may reflect a read error. J is TRBJ1-5 and V is TRBV29-1; no clear D gene. The CDR3 runs 15 residues. The germline V gene has CDR1 SQVTM and CDR2 ANQGSEA. CDR3 protein: CGVGLGPPSGQPQHF. The CDR3 region has the DNA TGCGGCGTTGGGCTTGGCCCCCCCTCAGGTCAGCCCCAGCATTTT.

This clonotype has ten or more counts. V and J are TRBV29-1 and TRBJ2-2; no firm D call. Germline V gene data show CDR1 as SQVTM and CDR2 as ANQGSEA. The CDR3 covers 11 residues. Trimming left V 2 bases short and J 3 bases short, with 1 base between. CDR3 amino acids: CSVEHTGELFF. For the CDR3, the DNA is TGCAGCGTTGAACACACCGGGGAGCTGTTTTTT.